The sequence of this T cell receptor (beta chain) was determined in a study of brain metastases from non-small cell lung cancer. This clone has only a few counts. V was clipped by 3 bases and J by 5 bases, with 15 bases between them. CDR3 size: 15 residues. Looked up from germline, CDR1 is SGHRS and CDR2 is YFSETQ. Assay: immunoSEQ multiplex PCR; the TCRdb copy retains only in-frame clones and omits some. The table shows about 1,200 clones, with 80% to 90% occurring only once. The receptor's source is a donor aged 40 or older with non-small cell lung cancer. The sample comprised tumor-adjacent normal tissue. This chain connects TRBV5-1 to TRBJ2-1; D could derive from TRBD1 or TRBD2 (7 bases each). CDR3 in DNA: TGCGCCAGCAGCTGGCGACAGGGAGGGAACAATGAGCAGTTCTTC. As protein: CASSWRQGGNNEQFF.